These 9 T cell receptor beta chains share one sample of origin, sequenced in a study of shared clonotypes between healthy human individuals. In the naive CD8 group, cells lacked CD45RO and were positively selected for CCR7, so terminally differentiated effector memory CD45RA+ cells were left out. The data were produced by immunoSEQ multiplex PCR, yet TCRdb's version contains in-frame clones alone and is incomplete. The sample includes around 2.1 million clones, 93% of them seen just once. Sequencing was performed on naive CD8+ T cells from PBMCs. The receptors derive from a man aged 18-30 years in good health. Some clones in this sample may be carry-over from other donors' samples.

In its sample, this clone was seen a few times. The chain uses TRBV2 and TRBJ1-1; D remains unclear. The CDR3 sequence is 13 residues long. Germline V gene data show CDR1 as SNHLY and CDR2 as FYNNEI. V lost 6 bases and J lost 11, with 19 bases in between. The CDR3 DNA is TGTGCCAGCAGCGAGTCCCTCTGGATGGGGGCTTTCTTT. This encodes CASSESLWMGAFF.

J is TRBJ2-1 and V is TRBV13; 10 positions agree with TRBD1. The CDR3 has 17 amino acids. The germline V gene has CDR1 PRHDT and CDR2 FYEKMQ (reference sequence). V lost 1 base and J lost 5; bases outside the gene matches: 8. In nucleotides, the CDR3 is TGTGCCAGCAGCTTAGTTCTTCGGGACAGGGGAGACAATGAGCAGTTCTTC. Translating it yields CASSLVLRDRGDNEQFF.

This clone was observed once. V gene TRBV9 combines with J gene TRBJ1-5, with D possibly being TRBD1 (5 bases). Per germline, CDR1 SGDLS and CDR2 YYNGEE. The V end lost 4 bases, the J end lost 2 bases, and 13 bases lay between the germline ends. CDR3 length: 15 amino acids. The CDR3 sequence: CASSPTGGGNQPQHF. The CDR3 DNA reads as TGTGCCAGCAGCCCGACGGGGGGTGGCAATCAGCCCCAGCATTTT.

The chain is built from TRBV29-1 and TRBJ2-1; 10 bases are shared with TRBD2. Trimming took 3 bases from V and 1 from J; bases not matched to a gene: 6. The germline V gene encodes CDR1 SQVTM and CDR2 ANQGSEA. This CDR3 is built from 16 residues. CDR3 region: CSVDSGLAYSYNEQFF. The CDR3 DNA sequence: TGCAGCGTTGATTCGGGACTAGCGTATTCCTACAATGAGCAGTTCTTC.

In the case of this clone: The sample holds other DNA sequences that translate to the same CDR3. V and J are TRBV10-3 and TRBJ2-7; D unclear. This CDR3 has 12 residues. V shed 2 bases and J shed 1 base, with 3 bases lying between them. Germline CDR1 ENHRY, CDR2 SYGVKD. The CDR3 bases are TGTGCCATCAGTGAGCCATCCTACGAGCAGTACTTC. Amino acid sequence: CAISEPSYEQYF.

CDR3 sequence reads: CASSLSARTSAPTDTQYF. Written as DNA, the CDR3 is TGTGCCAGCAGCTTGTCTGCAAGGACTAGCGCTCCCACAGATACGCAGTATTTT. This chain uses TRBV7-2 with TRBJ2-3; 9 bases map to TRBD2. The CDR3 has 18 amino acids. Germline V gene data show CDR1 as SGHTA and CDR2 as FQGNSA. V lost 3 bases and J lost 2; bases outside the gene matches: 12.

The J gene is TRBJ2-5, the V gene TRBV6-1; D remains ambiguous. The CDR3 has 13 residues. V was cut by 3 bases and J by 5 bases, with 10 bases left in between. The germline V gene encodes CDR1 MNHNS and CDR2 SASEGT. Here the CDR3 DNA reads TGTGCCAGCAGTGAGAAGCGTTGGGAGACCCAGTACTTC. Its protein product is CASSEKRWETQYF.

A few counts support this clone. The J gene is TRBJ1-1, the V gene TRBV9; D is possibly TRBD1 (6 bases). With 3 bases removed from V and 7 bases from J, the gap between germline ends came to 13 bases. Looked up from germline, CDR1 is SGDLS and CDR2 is YYNGEE. The CDR3 has 13 amino acids. The chain's CDR3 is CASSAHGQSEAFF. In nucleotides, the CDR3 is TGTGCCAGCAGCGCCCACGGACAGAGTGAAGCTTTCTTT.

Comment on this clone: Other DNA sequences in the same sample also yield this CDR3. This sequence joins TRBV19 and TRBJ1-1; maybe TRBD1 (5 bases). The CDR3 runs 11 residues. Germline-derived CDR1 and CDR2 are LNHDA and SQIVND (reference sequence). V lost 2 bases, J lost 7 bases, and 5 bases lay in between. The CDR3 loop reads CASSIQGEAFF. CDR3 DNA: TGTGCCAGTAGTATACAGGGTGAAGCTTTCTTT.